This record looks at one T cell receptor (beta chain) sequence and its context. Its specificity is unknown. V was clipped by 2 bases and J by 2 bases, with 10 bases between them. The CDR3 consists of 14 residues. Germline V lookup: CDR1 MDHEN, CDR2 SYDVKM. This sample stems from a study of monozygotic twins with cystic fibrosis. Findings and caveats of the study: In 13 of 16 pairs, V gene usage was closest to the co-twin's.

Sequenced by immunoSEQ multiplex PCR; TCRdb stores in-frame clones only, minus some. The sample yields under 11,000 clones, roughly 95% seen once. This chain links TRBV28 with TRBJ2-7; D is unclear. What was sequenced was blood. The receptor's source is a boy aged 5-17 years with cystic fibrosis. CDR3 bases: TGTGCCAGCAGTTTAATTGGTTCTACCTACGAGCAGTACTTC. It encodes CASSLIGSTYEQYF.